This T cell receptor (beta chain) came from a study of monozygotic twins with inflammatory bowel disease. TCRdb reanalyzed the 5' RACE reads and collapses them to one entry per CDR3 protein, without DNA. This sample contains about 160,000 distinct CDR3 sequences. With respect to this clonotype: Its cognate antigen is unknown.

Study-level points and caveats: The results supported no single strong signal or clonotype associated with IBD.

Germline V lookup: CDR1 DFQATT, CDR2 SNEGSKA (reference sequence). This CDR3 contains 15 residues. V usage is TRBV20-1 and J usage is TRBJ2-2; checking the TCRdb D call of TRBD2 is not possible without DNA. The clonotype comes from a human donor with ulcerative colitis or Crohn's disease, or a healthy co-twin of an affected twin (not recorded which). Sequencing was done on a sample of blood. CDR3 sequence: CSARVAGRSTGELFF.